These T cell receptor beta chains were read from a single sample in a study of blood T cell repertoires in COVID-19. The table came from immunoSEQ multiplex PCR; TCRdb's copy has only in-frame clones and leaves some out. This table has about 120,000 clones, approximately 88% appearing once. The sequencing sample was made of peripheral blood. The source of these receptors is a woman aged 40 to 50 with acute or convalescent COVID-19. The CDR3 runs from the conserved cysteine through the conserved F or W. The order of the fields is clone size, J gene, D gene, V gene, CDR3 protein, CDR3 DNA. D genes are given only for firm matches. Part of the rows lack a size; the others show once, few, many or a class for expanded clones.

>.|TRBJ1-2|.|TRBV18
CASSPFPGHDYGYTF
TGTGCCAGCTCACCGTTTCCGGGACACGACTATGGCTACACCTTC
>once|TRBJ2-7|.|TRBV11-3
CASSGVDSYEQYF
TGTGCCAGCAGCGGAGTCGACAGTTACGAGCAGTACTTC
>.|TRBJ1-5|.|TRBV27
CASSLEARKQPQHF
TGTGCCAGCAGTTTAGAGGCCAGAAAGCAGCCCCAGCATTTT
>.|TRBJ1-1|.|TRBV27
CASSLHRNTEAFF
TGTGCCAGCAGTCTCCACAGGAACACTGAAGCTTTCTTT
>.|TRBJ1-3|.|TRBV9
CASSVANRAGNTIYF
TGTGCCAGCAGCGTAGCGAACAGGGCTGGAAACACCATATATTTT
>few|TRBJ2-2|.|TRBV9
CASSVPRGANTGELFF
TGTGCCAGCAGCGTCCCCAGGGGCGCGAACACCGGGGAGCTGTTTTTT
>.|TRBJ1-5|TRBD1|TRBV15
CATSRKTGGDQPQHF
TGTGCCACCAGCAGAAAGACAGGGGGAGATCAGCCCCAGCATTTT
>.|TRBJ2-1|TRBD2|TRBV5-5
CASSLGGGAWNEQFF
TGTGCCAGCAGCTTGGGCGGGGGGGCCTGGAATGAGCAGTTCTTC
>.|TRBJ2-7|TRBD1|TRBV29-1
CSAVQGTTYEQYF
TGCAGCGCCGTACAGGGGACAACTTACGAGCAGTACTTC
>.|TRBJ1-2|.|TRBV5-1
CASSLVVVSSLSYGYTF
TGCGCCAGCAGCTTGGTAGTAGTTTCCTCCCTTTCCTATGGCTACACCTTC
>.|TRBJ1-2|.|TRBV5-1
CASSADSTYGYTF
TGCGCCAGCAGCGCGGACAGTACCTATGGCTACACCTTC
>.|TRBJ2-7|.|TRBV6-6
CASSYWPNAYEQYF
TGTGCCAGCAGTTACTGGCCAAACGCCTACGAGCAGTACTTC
>few|TRBJ1-2|.|TRBV30
CACYREGYGYTF
TGTGCCTGCTACAGGGAGGGGTATGGCTACACCTTC
>once|TRBJ1-5|TRBD1|TRBV4-2
CASSQTDTRTGFQPQHF
TGTGCCAGCAGCCAGACCGATACCCGGACAGGGTTTCAGCCCCAGCATTTT
>.|TRBJ1-6|.|TRBV19
CASTNGVGVDSPLHF
TGTGCCAGTACAAACGGCGTAGGGGTAGATTCACCCCTCCACTTT
>.|TRBJ2-3|TRBD2|TRBV28
CASSFNQPRGAETDTQYF
TGTGCCAGCAGTTTTAACCAGCCGCGGGGGGCAGAAACAGATACGCAGTATTTT
>.|TRBJ2-7|.|TRBV2
CASSDGGRPSYEQYF
TGTGCCAGCAGTGATGGAGGTAGACCCTCCTACGAGCAGTACTTC
>.|TRBJ2-5|TRBD2|TRBV5-1
CASSLTSEGTQYF
TGCGCCAGCAGCTTGACTAGCGAAGGGACCCAGTACTTC
>.|TRBJ2-7|TRBD1|TRBV28
CASSLWDRGGHEQYF
TGTGCCAGCAGTTTATGGGACAGGGGTGGCCACGAGCAGTACTTC
>.|TRBJ2-7|.|TRBV5-1
CASSFRTDYEQYF
TGCGCCAGCAGCTTCAGGACAGACTACGAGCAGTACTTC
>few|TRBJ2-7|TRBD2|TRBV7-2
CASSLDSGGTSYEQYF
TGTGCCAGCAGCTTAGATTCCGGGGGGACCTCCTACGAGCAGTACTTC
>once|TRBJ1-1|.|TRBV14
CASSPQARVSRAFF
TGTGCCAGCAGTCCCCAGGCCAGGGTCTCAAGGGCTTTCTTT
>.|TRBJ2-7|TRBD1|TRBV5-1
CASSLGGQGYYEQYF
TGCGCCAGCAGCTTAGGGGGACAGGGCTACTACGAGCAGTACTTC
>.|TRBJ2-5|.|TRBV5-4
CASSLAGTGRGQETQYF
TGTGCCAGCAGCTTGGCCGGAACAGGGAGGGGCCAAGAGACCCAGTACTTC
>.|TRBJ1-5|.|TRBV19
CASSDRSSDQPQHF
TGTGCCAGTAGTGACCGATCCAGCGATCAGCCCCAGCATTTT
>.|TRBJ1-3|.|TRBV9
CASSTVPGDTIYF
TGTGCCAGCAGCACCGTCCCCGGGGACACCATATATTTT
>.|TRBJ2-1|TRBD2|TRBV19
CASRTSGGVYNEQFF
TGTGCCAGTAGAACTAGCGGGGGGGTCTACAATGAGCAGTTCTTC
>.|TRBJ2-1|TRBD2|TRBV7-2
CASSSGILYNEQFF
TGTGCCAGCAGTAGCGGGATCCTCTACAATGAGCAGTTCTTC
>.|TRBJ2-1|TRBD2|TRBV4-1
CASSQSPPLGGTTTYNEQFF
TGCGCCAGCAGCCAATCCCCGCCCCTCGGGGGGACGACTACCTACAATGAGCAGTTCTTC
>.|TRBJ1-5|.|TRBV6-5
CASSTGYNQPQHF
TGTGCCAGCAGCACAGGGTACAATCAGCCCCAGCATTTT
>.|TRBJ1-1|.|TRBV6-5
CASSPLDSRNTEAFF
TGTGCCAGCAGTCCCTTAGATTCGCGGAACACTGAAGCTTTCTTT
>.|TRBJ1-6|.|TRBV27
CASSLIQKTTNSPLHF
TGTGCCAGCAGTTTAATTCAGAAGACTACTAATTCACCCCTCCACTTT
>.|TRBJ2-1|TRBD2|TRBV5-1
CASSPGGDVYNEQFF
TGCGCCAGCAGTCCCGGGGGGGATGTCTACAATGAGCAGTTCTTC
>.|TRBJ2-2|.|TRBV28
CASSLPGISGTGELFF
TGTGCCAGCAGTTTACCAGGGATTAGTGGCACCGGGGAGCTGTTTTTT
>.|TRBJ1-2|.|TRBV12-3/TRBV12-4
CASSFSYGYTF
TGTGCCAGCAGTTTCAGCTATGGCTACACCTTC